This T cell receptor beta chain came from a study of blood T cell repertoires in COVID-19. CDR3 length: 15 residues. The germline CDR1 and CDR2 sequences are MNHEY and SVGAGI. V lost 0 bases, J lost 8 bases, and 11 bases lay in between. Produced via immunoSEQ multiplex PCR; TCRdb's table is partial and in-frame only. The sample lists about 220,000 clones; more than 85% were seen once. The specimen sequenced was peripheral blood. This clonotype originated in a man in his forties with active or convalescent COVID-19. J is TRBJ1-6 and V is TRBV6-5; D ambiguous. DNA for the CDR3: TGTGCCAGCAGTTACTCGAGCCGGGTGCATTCACCCCTCCACTTT. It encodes CASSYSSRVHSPLHF.